This entry features one TCR beta chain sequence. What it binds is unknown. This sample stems from a study of cytomegalovirus exposure and HLA in healthy donors. On the study more broadly: For the roughly 390 genotyped donors, more than 65% fell within the Caucasian-associated ancestry cluster.

Primers: 60 Vbeta forward and 13 Jbeta reverse. Per the authors' pipeline: Later, an analysis found 80 million or so unique TCR beta chains, and roughly 10 million of these were shared. Assay used: immunoSEQ multiplex PCR; TCRdb lists only in-frame clones, some missing. V, J and clone size were drawn from that table, and D and trimming were deduced from the DNA. This table holds fewer than 150,000 clones, approximately 85% found once. The CDR3 totals 14 residues. Germline CDR1 is SNHLY and CDR2 is FYNNEI. Trimming removed 8 bases from V and 1 base from J, with 14 bases in between. Findings of the study overall: Most TCRs appeared rarely, but some public TCRs recurred in many donors. There were a few CMV-associated chains whose specificity for CMV antigens was confirmed in vitro.

The chain combines TRBV2 with TRBJ1-1; D is undetermined. The TCR sequence derives from a woman in her 30s in good health and CMV-seropositive. The sample comprised PBMCs. As DNA, the CDR3 is TGTGCCAGCCAAAGAGAACAGAAGAACACTGAAGCTTTCTTT. Amino acids: CASQREQKNTEAFF.